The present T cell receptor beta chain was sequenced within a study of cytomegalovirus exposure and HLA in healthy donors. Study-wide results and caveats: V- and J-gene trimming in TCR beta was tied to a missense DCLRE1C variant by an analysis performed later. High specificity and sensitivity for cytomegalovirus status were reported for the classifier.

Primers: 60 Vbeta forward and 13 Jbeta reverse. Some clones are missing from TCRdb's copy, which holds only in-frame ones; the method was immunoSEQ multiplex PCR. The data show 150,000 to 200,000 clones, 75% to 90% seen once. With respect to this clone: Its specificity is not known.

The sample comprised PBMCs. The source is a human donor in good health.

The CDR3 loop reads CASSEAIRGTEAFF. The CDR3 bases are TGTGCCAGCAGTGAAGCGATACGGGGCACTGAAGCTTTCTTT. V usage is TRBV6-1 and J usage is TRBJ1-1; D gene uncertain. The germline V gene has CDR1 MNHNS and CDR2 SASEGT. The CDR3 length is 14 residues. The germline V and J ends were trimmed by 0 bases and 4 bases, with 9 bases remaining between them.